This is a list of T cell receptor beta chains from one sample in a study of CD8 T cells in ankylosing spondylitis. MiXCR was run by TCRdb on the 5' RACE reads, yielding one entry per CDR3 protein. Among around 150,000 distinct CDR3 sequences listed, 40% to 50% were seen once. Sequencing was carried out using synovial fluid, either unsorted or a sorted T cell fraction (not recorded which). The receptor set was obtained from a male donor with ankylosing spondylitis. CDR3s include the opening cysteine and the closing phenylalanine or tryptophan. The D gene is left open where the match is weak. Only part of the rows carry a size: once, few, many, or a class if the clone is expanded.

D gene: TRBD1
V gene: TRBV20-1
clone size: NA
J gene: TRBJ1-2
CDR3 DNA: TGCAGTGCTAGAGTGCCGGGGACAGGGCAACCGAAGACTAACTATGGCTACACCTTC
CDR3 protein: CSARVPGTGQPKTNYGYTF

D gene: NA
V gene: TRBV25-1
clone size: NA
J gene: TRBJ2-5
CDR3 DNA: TGTGCCAGCAGTGATCCAACCAAGGAGCGCAGGGAGACCCAGTACTTC
CDR3 protein: CASSDPTKERRETQYF

D gene: NA
V gene: TRBV6-5
clone size: once
J gene: TRBJ1-1
CDR3 DNA: TGTGCCAGCAGTTACTCGATTACTAACACTGAAGCTTTCTTT
CDR3 protein: CASSYSITNTEAFF

D gene: NA
V gene: TRBV5-6
clone size: NA
J gene: TRBJ1-5
CDR3 DNA: TGTGCCAGCAGCTTGACGGATCAGCCCCAGCATTTT
CDR3 protein: CASSLTDQPQHF

D gene: TRBD2
V gene: TRBV6-4
clone size: NA
J gene: TRBJ2-1
CDR3 DNA: TGTGCCAGCTTCACCACAAAAAGCGGGAGGCCCGCCTACAATGAGCAGTTCTTC
CDR3 protein: CASFTTKSGRPAYNEQFF

D gene: NA
V gene: TRBV6-5
clone size: NA
J gene: TRBJ1-2
CDR3 DNA: TGTGCCAGCAGTTACTGGTCGAGGGTTCGGAACTATGGCTACACCTTC
CDR3 protein: CASSYWSRVRNYGYTF

D gene: NA
V gene: TRBV12-3/TRBV12-4
clone size: NA
J gene: TRBJ2-3
CDR3 DNA: TGTGCCAGCAATACGAGGAAATCCACAGATACGCAGTATTTT
CDR3 protein: CASNTRKSTDTQYF

D gene: NA
V gene: TRBV7-9
clone size: NA
J gene: TRBJ2-7
CDR3 DNA: TGTGCCAGCAGCCCCCCCCTCCCCAACTACGAGCAGTACTTC
CDR3 protein: CASSPPLPNYEQYF

D gene: TRBD1
V gene: TRBV19
clone size: few
J gene: TRBJ1-5
CDR3 DNA: TGTGCCAGTAGCCCGACAGGGGAGGATCAGCCCCAGCATTTT
CDR3 protein: CASSPTGEDQPQHF

D gene: TRBD2
V gene: TRBV12-3/TRBV12-4
clone size: few
J gene: TRBJ2-1
CDR3 DNA: TGTGCCAGCAGTCCACTAGCGGGAGCAGGGAATGAGCAGTTCTTC
CDR3 protein: CASSPLAGAGNEQFF

D gene: TRBD2
V gene: TRBV30
clone size: NA
J gene: TRBJ2-7
CDR3 DNA: TGTGCCTGGAGTCCCCTAGCGGGAGGGCTAAGTCCCGAGCAGTACTTC
CDR3 protein: CAWSPLAGGLSPEQYF

D gene: TRBD1
V gene: TRBV6-1
clone size: NA
J gene: TRBJ1-1
CDR3 DNA: TGTGCCAGCAGTGAAGCGCTTCGTAGAGACAGGGACACTGAAGCTTTCTTT
CDR3 protein: CASSEALRRDRDTEAFF

D gene: NA
V gene: TRBV7-8
clone size: few
J gene: TRBJ2-7
CDR3 DNA: TGTGCCAGCAGCTTGCAGAACCACTACGAGCAGTACTTC
CDR3 protein: CASSLQNHYEQYF

D gene: NA
V gene: TRBV29-1
clone size: NA
J gene: TRBJ2-4
CDR3 DNA: TGCAGCGTGATACAGGGACACCTAGCCAAAAACATTCAGTACTTC
CDR3 protein: CSVIQGHLAKNIQYF

D gene: TRBD1
V gene: TRBV4-3
clone size: NA
J gene: TRBJ2-5
CDR3 DNA: TGCGCCAGCAGCCTGCACAGGGGGTGGGGGACCCAGTACTTC
CDR3 protein: CASSLHRGWGTQYF

D gene: NA
V gene: TRBV27
clone size: NA
J gene: TRBJ1-1
CDR3 DNA: TGTGCCAGCAGTTTGAACAGCGATCCGGGTGTGGCTTTCTTT
CDR3 protein: CASSLNSDPGVAFF

D gene: TRBD2
V gene: TRBV10-3
clone size: few
J gene: TRBJ2-3
CDR3 DNA: TGTGCCATCAGTGAGCCGGGACTAGCGGGGGGGCTGTTGGCAGATACGCAGTATTTT
CDR3 protein: CAISEPGLAGGLLADTQYF

D gene: NA
V gene: TRBV5-1
clone size: NA
J gene: TRBJ1-6
CDR3 DNA: TGCGCCAGCAGATGGGGCAGGGGTAATTCACCCCTCCACTTT
CDR3 protein: CASRWGRGNSPLHF

D gene: NA
V gene: TRBV4-1
clone size: NA
J gene: TRBJ2-2
CDR3 DNA: TGCGCCAGCAGCCAAGATCTAGGGCAGGGTTTCACCGGGGAGCTGTTTTTT
CDR3 protein: CASSQDLGQGFTGELFF

D gene: NA
V gene: TRBV5-1
clone size: few
J gene: TRBJ1-2
CDR3 DNA: TGCGCCAGCAGCTTGGATCCTTGGGGATATGGCTACACCTTC
CDR3 protein: CASSLDPWGYGYTF

D gene: NA
V gene: TRBV27
clone size: NA
J gene: TRBJ1-1
CDR3 DNA: TGTGCCAGCAGTTTATGGGGAGGGGTCACTGAAGCTTTCTTT
CDR3 protein: CASSLWGGVTEAFF

D gene: TRBD1
V gene: TRBV6-2/TRBV6-3
clone size: NA
J gene: TRBJ2-7
CDR3 DNA: TGTGCCAGCAGCGGGACAGTGTCTTATCTTTGGGAGCAGTACTTC
CDR3 protein: CASSGTVSYLWEQYF

D gene: TRBD1
V gene: TRBV7-9
clone size: NA
J gene: TRBJ2-1
CDR3 DNA: TGTGCCAGCAGCCAGGACAGGGGGCCTTACAATGAGCAGTTCTTC
CDR3 protein: CASSQDRGPYNEQFF

D gene: NA
V gene: TRBV27
clone size: medium-sized
J gene: TRBJ2-2
CDR3 DNA: TGTGCCAGCAGTTATGGGCCGAACACCGGGGAGCTGTTTTTT
CDR3 protein: CASSYGPNTGELFF

D gene: TRBD2
V gene: TRBV6-4
clone size: many
J gene: TRBJ2-1
CDR3 DNA: TGTGCCAGCAGTGACTCGACTAGCGGGGGGGCCAATGAGCAGTTCTTC
CDR3 protein: CASSDSTSGGANEQFF

D gene: NA
V gene: TRBV4-2
clone size: NA
J gene: TRBJ1-3
CDR3 DNA: TGTGCCAGCAGCCAAGATTGGGGGTCTAGAAACACCATATATTTT
CDR3 protein: CASSQDWGSRNTIYF

D gene: TRBD1
V gene: TRBV7-9
clone size: NA
J gene: TRBJ1-6
CDR3 DNA: TGTGCCAGCAGCTTGTTACAGGGGTTAGGAGATTCACCCCTCCACTTT
CDR3 protein: CASSLLQGLGDSPLHF

D gene: NA
V gene: TRBV4-1
clone size: many
J gene: TRBJ1-2
CDR3 DNA: TGCGCCAGCAGCCCAGGCTTTTCAGCTAACTATGGCTACACCTTC
CDR3 protein: CASSPGFSANYGYTF

D gene: NA
V gene: TRBV9
clone size: NA
J gene: TRBJ2-3
CDR3 DNA: TGTGCCAGCAGCAAGAGACTTATGGGAGAAGGCACAGATACGCAGTATTTT
CDR3 protein: CASSKRLMGEGTDTQYF

D gene: TRBD1
V gene: TRBV7-9
clone size: NA
J gene: TRBJ1-1
CDR3 DNA: TGTGCCAGCAGCCCTGACGGGACAGGGGCAACTGAAGCTTTCTTT
CDR3 protein: CASSPDGTGATEAFF

D gene: NA
V gene: TRBV2
clone size: once
J gene: TRBJ2-2
CDR3 DNA: TGTGCCAGCAGTGAAGAGGAGAGGGAAAACACCGGGGAGCTGTTTTTT
CDR3 protein: CASSEEERENTGELFF

D gene: TRBD2
V gene: TRBV11-2
clone size: NA
J gene: TRBJ2-1
CDR3 DNA: TGTGCCAGCAGCTTAGATCCATGGGCTAGCGGGGGTTACAATGAGCAGTTCTTC
CDR3 protein: CASSLDPWASGGYNEQFF

D gene: NA
V gene: TRBV12-3/TRBV12-4
clone size: once
J gene: TRBJ2-2
CDR3 DNA: TGTGCCAGCAGTTTAGTCCTCTGGAGCGGGGAGCTGTTTTTT
CDR3 protein: CASSLVLWSGELFF

D gene: NA
V gene: TRBV20-1
clone size: few
J gene: TRBJ2-7
CDR3 DNA: TGCAGTGCTAGTGAGGACAGTTATAGCTCCTACGAGCAGTACTTC
CDR3 protein: CSASEDSYSSYEQYF

D gene: TRBD2
V gene: TRBV19
clone size: NA
J gene: TRBJ2-1
CDR3 DNA: TGTGCCAGTAGTGAGGGGACTAGCGGGAGCTCCTACAATGAGCAGTTCTTC
CDR3 protein: CASSEGTSGSSYNEQFF

D gene: NA
V gene: TRBV12-3/TRBV12-4
clone size: NA
J gene: TRBJ1-3
CDR3 DNA: TGTGCCAGCCGCAGCCATCTCCACTCTGGAAACACCATATATTTT
CDR3 protein: CASRSHLHSGNTIYF

D gene: NA
V gene: TRBV28
clone size: NA
J gene: TRBJ1-1
CDR3 DNA: TGTGCCAGCAGTCCGACTCGTTCGGGTAGGAGGAACACTGAAGCTTTCTTT
CDR3 protein: CASSPTRSGRRNTEAFF

D gene: TRBD1
V gene: TRBV6-1
clone size: NA
J gene: TRBJ1-4
CDR3 DNA: TGTGCCAGCAGTGATCCTTCACTGTTGGACAGGGATAATGAAAAACTGTTTTTT
CDR3 protein: CASSDPSLLDRDNEKLFF

D gene: NA
V gene: TRBV10-3
clone size: NA
J gene: TRBJ1-4
CDR3 DNA: TGTGCCATCAGACCAGGACGAGGAGCTAATGAAAAACTGTTTTTT
CDR3 protein: CAIRPGRGANEKLFF

D gene: NA
V gene: TRBV2
clone size: many
J gene: TRBJ2-7
CDR3 DNA: TGTGCCAGCAATGGGGCGGAGCACTACGAGCAGTACTTC
CDR3 protein: CASNGAEHYEQYF

D gene: TRBD1
V gene: TRBV10-3
clone size: NA
J gene: TRBJ2-7
CDR3 DNA: TGTGCCATCAGTGACGGGACAGGGCATTCCTACGAGCAGTACTTC
CDR3 protein: CAISDGTGHSYEQYF

D gene: TRBD1
V gene: TRBV12-3/TRBV12-4
clone size: few
J gene: TRBJ1-1
CDR3 DNA: TGTGCCAGCAGGACAGGGGAAGACACTGAAGCTTTCTTT
CDR3 protein: CASRTGEDTEAFF

D gene: TRBD2
V gene: TRBV15
clone size: few
J gene: TRBJ2-3
CDR3 DNA: TGTGCCACCAGCGGTTGGACTAGCGGGGGCGCAGATACGCAGTATTTT
CDR3 protein: CATSGWTSGGADTQYF

D gene: NA
V gene: TRBV15
clone size: NA
J gene: TRBJ1-1
CDR3 DNA: TGTGCCACCAGCACCCGGGCAGAGAACACTGAAGCTTTCTTT
CDR3 protein: CATSTRAENTEAFF

D gene: TRBD2
V gene: TRBV29-1
clone size: few
J gene: TRBJ2-5
CDR3 DNA: TGCAGCGTTGAAGGGGTTGGGACTAGCGGGAGAAGTTTTCTAGAGACCCAGTACTTC
CDR3 protein: CSVEGVGTSGRSFLETQYF

D gene: NA
V gene: TRBV2
clone size: few
J gene: TRBJ1-3
CDR3 DNA: TGTGCCAGCAGGAGATCAGATATCTATCATATCTCTGGAAACACCATATATTTT
CDR3 protein: CASRRSDIYHISGNTIYF

D gene: TRBD2
V gene: TRBV7-3
clone size: once
J gene: TRBJ2-1
CDR3 DNA: TGTGCCAGCAGCAGGACTAGCGGGGGGCCAAACAATGAGCAGTTCTTC
CDR3 protein: CASSRTSGGPNNEQFF

D gene: TRBD2
V gene: TRBV3-1
clone size: many
J gene: TRBJ2-1
CDR3 DNA: TGTGCCAGCAGCCAAGAAGCGGGAGTCTACAATGAGCAGTTCTTC
CDR3 protein: CASSQEAGVYNEQFF

D gene: NA
V gene: TRBV7-2
clone size: NA
J gene: TRBJ1-5
CDR3 DNA: TGTGCCAGCAGCTTAGCGCATGGCAATAGCAATCAGCCCCAGCATTTT
CDR3 protein: CASSLAHGNSNQPQHF

D gene: NA
V gene: TRBV4-1
clone size: once
J gene: TRBJ1-5
CDR3 DNA: TGCGCCAGCAGCCAAGGGTACAGAAGCAATCAGCCCCAGCATTTT
CDR3 protein: CASSQGYRSNQPQHF

D gene: TRBD2
V gene: TRBV6-1
clone size: many
J gene: TRBJ2-7
CDR3 DNA: TGTGCCAGCAGTCTGGCGGGAGCTCGCGAGCAGTACTTC
CDR3 protein: CASSLAGAREQYF

D gene: NA
V gene: TRBV6-5
clone size: few
J gene: TRBJ2-1
CDR3 DNA: TGTGCCAGCAGACTCGGGACCAACCAGTTCTTC
CDR3 protein: CASRLGTNQFF

D gene: NA
V gene: TRBV4-1
clone size: few
J gene: TRBJ1-1
CDR3 DNA: TGCGCCAGCAGCCAAGATGCCCAGGGGACCTTGAACACTGAAGCTTTCTTT
CDR3 protein: CASSQDAQGTLNTEAFF

D gene: TRBD2
V gene: TRBV12-3/TRBV12-4
clone size: NA
J gene: TRBJ2-3
CDR3 DNA: TGTGCCAGCAGTTTCTGGCGGGAGTGGGATACGCAGTATTTT
CDR3 protein: CASSFWREWDTQYF

D gene: NA
V gene: TRBV5-1
clone size: NA
J gene: TRBJ2-7
CDR3 DNA: TGCGCCAGCAGCCCTTCGAGGGGTTTCTCCTACGAGCAGTACTTC
CDR3 protein: CASSPSRGFSYEQYF

D gene: NA
V gene: TRBV6-1
clone size: NA
J gene: TRBJ1-4
CDR3 DNA: TGTGCCAGCACTGCGGATACTGCAACTAATGAAAAACTGTTTTTT
CDR3 protein: CASTADTATNEKLFF

D gene: NA
V gene: TRBV12-3/TRBV12-4
clone size: many
J gene: TRBJ2-7
CDR3 DNA: TGTGCCAGCAGCCAGGACTATCTCTCCTACGAGCAGTACTTC
CDR3 protein: CASSQDYLSYEQYF